The clone carrying this TCR beta chain has just a few counts. Its antigen is as yet unknown. Other DNA sequences in the same sample also yield this CDR3. This sample is drawn from a study of graft-versus-host responses after intestinal transplantation. Study-wide points: Early after transplant, HvG declines were associated with peak levels of circulating GvH clones.

In germline, CDR1 is SGHRS, CDR2 YFSETQ. The CDR3 runs to 15 residues. Trimming took 1 base from V and 0 from J; bases not matched to a gene: 3. Clones were read by immunoSEQ multiplex PCR, and TCRdb kept only the in-frame ones, dropping some. The repertoire has about 14,000 clones, 77% of them found once; the top ten carry 3.9%. Processing was applied to graft tissue in order to liberate intraepithelial and lamina propria lymphocytes. This receptor was obtained from a human patient who received an intestinal transplant, so some T cells may come from the graft donor. This rearrangement joins TRBV5-1 to TRBJ2-5, with 7 positions matching TRBD2. Sequencing was performed on ileum tissue, taken 27 days after intestinal transplant. CDR3 in amino acids: CASSLSGANQETQYF. The CDR3 DNA follows: TGCGCCAGCAGCTTGAGCGGGGCTAACCAAGAGACCCAGTACTTC.